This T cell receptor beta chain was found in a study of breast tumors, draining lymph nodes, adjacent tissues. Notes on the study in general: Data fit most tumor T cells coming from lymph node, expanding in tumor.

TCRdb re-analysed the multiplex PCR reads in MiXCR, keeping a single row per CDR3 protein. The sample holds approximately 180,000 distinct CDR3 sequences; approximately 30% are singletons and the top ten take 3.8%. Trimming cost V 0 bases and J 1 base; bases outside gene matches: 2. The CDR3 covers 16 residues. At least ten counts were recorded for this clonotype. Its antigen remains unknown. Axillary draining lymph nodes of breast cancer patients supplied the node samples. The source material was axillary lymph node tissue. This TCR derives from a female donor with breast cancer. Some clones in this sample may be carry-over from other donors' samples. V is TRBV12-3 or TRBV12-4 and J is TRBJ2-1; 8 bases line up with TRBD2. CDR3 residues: CASSLATSASYNEQFF. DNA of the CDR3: TGTGCCAGCAGTTTAGCGACTAGCGCATCCTACAATGAGCAGTTCTTC.